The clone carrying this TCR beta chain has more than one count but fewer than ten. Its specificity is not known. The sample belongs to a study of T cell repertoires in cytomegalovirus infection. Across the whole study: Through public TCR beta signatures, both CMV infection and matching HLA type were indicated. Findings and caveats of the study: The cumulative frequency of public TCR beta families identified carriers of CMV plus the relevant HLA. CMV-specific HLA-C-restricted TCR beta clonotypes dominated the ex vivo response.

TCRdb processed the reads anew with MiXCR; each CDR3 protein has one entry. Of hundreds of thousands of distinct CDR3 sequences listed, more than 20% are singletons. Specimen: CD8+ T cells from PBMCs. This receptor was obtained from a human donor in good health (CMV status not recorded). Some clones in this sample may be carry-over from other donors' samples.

The CDR3 is CASTYDTSGANVLTF. The CDR3 DNA is TGTGCCAGCACCTATGACACCTCTGGGGCCAACGTCCTGACTTTC. The chain has TRBV6-2 or TRBV6-3 and TRBJ2-6; D gene uncertain. The V gene lost 7 bases and the J gene lost 0 bases, with 10 bases spanning the gap. Germline CDR1 MNHEY, CDR2 SVGEGT. The length of the CDR3 is 15 residues.